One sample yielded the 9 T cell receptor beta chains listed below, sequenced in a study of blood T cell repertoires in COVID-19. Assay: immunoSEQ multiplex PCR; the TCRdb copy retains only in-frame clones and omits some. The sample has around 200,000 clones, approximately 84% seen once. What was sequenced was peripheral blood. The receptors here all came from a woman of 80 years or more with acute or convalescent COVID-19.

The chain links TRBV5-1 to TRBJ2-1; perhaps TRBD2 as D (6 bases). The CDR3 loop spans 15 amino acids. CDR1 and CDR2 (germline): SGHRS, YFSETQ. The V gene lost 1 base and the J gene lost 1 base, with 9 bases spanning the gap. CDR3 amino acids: CASSLSGESYNEQFF. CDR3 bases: TGCGCCAGCAGCTTGTCGGGGGAATCCTACAATGAGCAGTTCTTC.

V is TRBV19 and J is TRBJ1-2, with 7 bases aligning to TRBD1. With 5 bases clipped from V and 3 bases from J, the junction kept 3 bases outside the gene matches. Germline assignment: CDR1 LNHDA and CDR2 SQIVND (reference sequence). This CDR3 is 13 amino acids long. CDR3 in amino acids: CASSVTGDYGYTF. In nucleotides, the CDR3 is TGTGCCAGTAGTGTCACAGGGGACTATGGCTACACCTTC.

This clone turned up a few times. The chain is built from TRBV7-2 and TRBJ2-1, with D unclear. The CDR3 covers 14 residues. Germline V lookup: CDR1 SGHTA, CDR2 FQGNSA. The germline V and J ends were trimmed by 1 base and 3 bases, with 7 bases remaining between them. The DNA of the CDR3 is TGTGCCAGCAGCTTAGTGCCAGACTACAATGAGCAGTTCTTC. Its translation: CASSLVPDYNEQFF.

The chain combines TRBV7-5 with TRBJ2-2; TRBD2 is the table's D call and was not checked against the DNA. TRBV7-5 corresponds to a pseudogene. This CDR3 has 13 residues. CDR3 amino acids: CARTKRGSGELFF. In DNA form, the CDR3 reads TGTGCCAGAACCAAGAGAGGGTCCGGGGAGCTGTTTTTT.

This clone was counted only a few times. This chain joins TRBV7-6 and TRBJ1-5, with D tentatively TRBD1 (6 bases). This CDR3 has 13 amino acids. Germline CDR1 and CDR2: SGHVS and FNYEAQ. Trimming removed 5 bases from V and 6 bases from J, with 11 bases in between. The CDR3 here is CASSLRGGQPQHF. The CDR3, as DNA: TGTGCCAGCAGCCTCCGAGGGGGTCAGCCCCAGCATTTT.

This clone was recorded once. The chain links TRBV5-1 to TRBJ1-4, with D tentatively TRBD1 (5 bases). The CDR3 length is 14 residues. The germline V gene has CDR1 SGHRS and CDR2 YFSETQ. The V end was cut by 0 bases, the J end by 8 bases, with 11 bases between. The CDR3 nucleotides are TGCGCCAGCAGCTTGGGGGTGGCAGGGGAAAAACTGTTTTTT. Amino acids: CASSLGVAGEKLFF.

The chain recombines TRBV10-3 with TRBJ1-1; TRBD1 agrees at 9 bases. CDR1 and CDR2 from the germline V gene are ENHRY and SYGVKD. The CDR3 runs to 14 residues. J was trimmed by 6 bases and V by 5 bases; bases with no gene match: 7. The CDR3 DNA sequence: TGTGCCATCAGTTTGAAGGACAGGGGTTCTGAAGCTTTCTTT. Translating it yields CAISLKDRGSEAFF.

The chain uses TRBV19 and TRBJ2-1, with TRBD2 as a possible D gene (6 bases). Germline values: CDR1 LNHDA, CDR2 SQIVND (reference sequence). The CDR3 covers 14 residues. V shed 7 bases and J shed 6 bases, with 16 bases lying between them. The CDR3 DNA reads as TGTGCCAGTACTCCTTGGGGACTTACCAATGAGCAGTTCTTC. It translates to CASTPWGLTNEQFF.

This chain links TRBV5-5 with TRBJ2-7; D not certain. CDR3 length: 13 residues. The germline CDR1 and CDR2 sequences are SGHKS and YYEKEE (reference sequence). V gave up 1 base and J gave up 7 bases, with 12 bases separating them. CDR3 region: CASSLTVLGEQYF. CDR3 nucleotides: TGTGCCAGCAGCTTGACAGTTTTAGGTGAGCAGTACTTC.